A single sample is the source of the 5 T cell receptor beta chains below, sequenced in a study of shared clonotypes between healthy human individuals. The data were produced by immunoSEQ multiplex PCR, yet TCRdb's version contains in-frame clones alone and is incomplete. Among 550,000 to 850,000 clones listed, approximately 77% were seen once. Material for sequencing was memory CD4+ T cells sorted from blood. Subset denoted: CD45RA-negative fraction. These receptors originate from a woman aged 25 to 39 in good health.

This clone was recorded many times. This chain links TRBV11-3 with TRBJ2-1, with D possibly being TRBD2 (6 bases). Germline V gene lookup returns CDR1 SGHNT and CDR2 YENEEA. The CDR3 is 13 amino acids. The ends were cut back, 0 bases at V and 6 bases at J, with 6 bases in the middle. The DNA of the CDR3 is TGTGCCAGCAGCTTAGACGGGGGCAATGAGCAGTTCTTC. Amino acid sequence: CASSLDGGNEQFF.

Remarks on this clone: A far larger clone lies a single base away; this is likely a read error. Distinct nucleotide sequences in the sample also encode this CDR3. V is TRBV5-1 and J is TRBJ2-7; D is unresolved. Germline V gene lookup returns CDR1 SGHRS and CDR2 YFSETQ. V was shortened by 3 bases and J by 4 bases, with 14 bases between the two germline ends. The CDR3 loop spans 14 amino acids. CDR3 amino acids: CASSWTGDNYEQYF. DNA of the CDR3: TGCGCCAGCAGCTGGACCGGAGATAATTACGAGCAGTACTTC.

The chain is built from TRBV11-2 and TRBJ2-2; possibly TRBD1 or TRBD2 for D (5 bases each). There are 17 residues in the CDR3. Trimming took off 2 bases at V and 3 bases at J, with 16 bases between the two ends. Per germline, CDR1 SGHAT and CDR2 FQNNGV. DNA of the CDR3: TGTGCCAGCAGCTTAAAGAATGGGGGATCGTACACCGGGGAGCTGTTTTTT. Translating it yields CASSLKNGGSYTGELFF.

V gene TRBV5-6 combines with J gene TRBJ2-5; D gene ambiguous. This CDR3 spans 13 amino acids. V lost 4 bases, J lost 4 bases, and 11 bases lay in between. CDR1 SGHDT and CDR2 YYEEEE come from the germline V gene. CDR3 bases: TGTGCCAGCAGCGACAAGATGCTAGAGACCCAGTACTTC. This codes for CASSDKMLETQYF.

The chain combines TRBV6-5 with TRBJ2-5; D remains unclear. The CDR3 consists of 14 residues. Deletions cut 0 bases from V and 5 bases from J, with 10 bases between. The germline gives CDR1 MNHEY, CDR2 SVGAGI. The CDR3 sequence is CASSYSAYSETQYF. Written as DNA, the CDR3 is TGTGCCAGCAGTTACTCGGCCTACTCGGAGACCCAGTACTTC.